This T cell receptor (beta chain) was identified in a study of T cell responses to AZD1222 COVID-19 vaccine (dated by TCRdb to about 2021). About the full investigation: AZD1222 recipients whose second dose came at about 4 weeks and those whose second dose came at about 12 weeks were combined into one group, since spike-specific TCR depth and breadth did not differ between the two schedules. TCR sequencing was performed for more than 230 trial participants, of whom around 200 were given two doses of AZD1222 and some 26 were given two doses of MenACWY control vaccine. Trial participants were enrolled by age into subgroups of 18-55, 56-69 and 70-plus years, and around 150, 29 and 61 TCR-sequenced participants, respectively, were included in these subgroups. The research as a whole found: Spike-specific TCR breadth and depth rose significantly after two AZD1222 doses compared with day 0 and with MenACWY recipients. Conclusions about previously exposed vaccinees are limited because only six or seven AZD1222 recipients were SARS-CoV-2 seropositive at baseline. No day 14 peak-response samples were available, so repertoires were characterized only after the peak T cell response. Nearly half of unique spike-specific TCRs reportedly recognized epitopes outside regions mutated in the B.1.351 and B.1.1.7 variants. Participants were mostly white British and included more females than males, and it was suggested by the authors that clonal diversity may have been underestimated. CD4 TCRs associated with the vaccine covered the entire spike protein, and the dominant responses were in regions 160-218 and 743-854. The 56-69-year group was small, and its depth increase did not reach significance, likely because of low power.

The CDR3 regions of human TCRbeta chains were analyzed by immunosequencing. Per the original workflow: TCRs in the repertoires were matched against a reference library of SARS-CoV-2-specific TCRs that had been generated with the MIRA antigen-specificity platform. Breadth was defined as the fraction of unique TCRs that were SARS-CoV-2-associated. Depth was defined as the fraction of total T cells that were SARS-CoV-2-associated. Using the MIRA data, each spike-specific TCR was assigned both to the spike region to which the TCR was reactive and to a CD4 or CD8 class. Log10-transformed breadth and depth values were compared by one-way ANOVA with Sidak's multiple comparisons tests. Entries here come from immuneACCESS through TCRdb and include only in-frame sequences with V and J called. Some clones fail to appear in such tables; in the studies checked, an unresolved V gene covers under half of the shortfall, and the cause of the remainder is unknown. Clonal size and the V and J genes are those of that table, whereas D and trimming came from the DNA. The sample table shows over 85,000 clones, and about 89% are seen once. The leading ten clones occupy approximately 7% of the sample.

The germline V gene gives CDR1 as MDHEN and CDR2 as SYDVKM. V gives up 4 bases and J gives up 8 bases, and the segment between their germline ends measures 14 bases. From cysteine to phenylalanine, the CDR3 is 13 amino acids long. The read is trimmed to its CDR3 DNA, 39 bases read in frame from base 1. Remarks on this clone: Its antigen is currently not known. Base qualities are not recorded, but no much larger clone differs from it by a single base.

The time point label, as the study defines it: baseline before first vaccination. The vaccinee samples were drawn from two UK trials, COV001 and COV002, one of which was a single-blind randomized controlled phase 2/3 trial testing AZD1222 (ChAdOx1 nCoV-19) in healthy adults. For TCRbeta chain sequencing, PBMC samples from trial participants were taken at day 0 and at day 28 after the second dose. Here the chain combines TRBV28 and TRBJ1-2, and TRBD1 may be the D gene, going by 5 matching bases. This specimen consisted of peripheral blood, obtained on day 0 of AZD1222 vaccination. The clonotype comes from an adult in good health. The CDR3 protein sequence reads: CASSSEQGRGYTF. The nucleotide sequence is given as TGTGCCAGCAGTTCAGAGCAGGGCCGAGGCTACACCTTC.